Presented here are 2 T cell receptor beta chains from one specimen sequenced in a study of regulatory T cells in long-lasting Graves disease. Time point meaning: persistent/refractory GD, antithyroid drugs over 5 years with positive TRAb. From RNA extracted from PBMCs, the TCR library was made. According to the study, TCR beta libraries were built with iRepertoire HTBI primers and CDR3-region Arm-PCR. TCRdb re-derived calls from the multiplex PCR reads in MiXCR, one entry per CDR3 protein. The table includes a few hundred thousand distinct CDR3 sequences, under 25% detected once. The source was peripheral blood mononuclear cells (PBMCs), collected when the disease was refractory, from a patient treated with antithyroid drugs. Receptors originate from a female donor with Graves disease.

In its sample, this clonotype was seen many times. V is TRBV3-1 and J is TRBJ2-7, with D perhaps TRBD1 or TRBD2 (7 bases each). This CDR3 region has 15 residues. V was pared by 4 bases and J by 5 bases, with 18 bases between. Germline values: CDR1 LGHDT, CDR2 YNNKEL (reference sequence). The CDR3 DNA follows: TGTGCCAGCAGCCTAGACAGGGAGGGAACCGACGAGCAGTACTTC. It codes for CASSLDREGTDEQYF.

This clonotype was seen many times. The chain uses TRBV7-9 and TRBJ1-1, with TRBD1 matching over 8 bases. This CDR3 has 16 residues. V shed 3 bases, J shed 1 base, and the junction held 7 bases outside the gene matches. The germline V gene has CDR1 SEHNR and CDR2 FQNEAQ (reference sequence). The CDR3 DNA sequence: TGTGCCAGCAGCTTCCAGGGGGCGGGTGAGAACACTGAAGCTTTCTTT. It encodes CASSFQGAGENTEAFF.